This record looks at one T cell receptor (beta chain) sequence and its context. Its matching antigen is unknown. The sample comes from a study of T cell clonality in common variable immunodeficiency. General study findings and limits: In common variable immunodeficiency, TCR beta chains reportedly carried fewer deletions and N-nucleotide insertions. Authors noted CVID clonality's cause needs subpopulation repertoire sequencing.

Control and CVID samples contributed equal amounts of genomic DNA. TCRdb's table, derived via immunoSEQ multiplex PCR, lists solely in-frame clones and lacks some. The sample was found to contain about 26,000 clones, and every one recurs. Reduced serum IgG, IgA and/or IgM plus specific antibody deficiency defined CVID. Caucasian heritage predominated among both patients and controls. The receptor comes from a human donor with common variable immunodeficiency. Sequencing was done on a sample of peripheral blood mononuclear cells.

The CDR3 sequence is CASRGQGSEQYF. The part of the CDR3 DNA that was read is TGTGCCAGTAGAGGGCAGGGGAGCGAG. This chain joins TRBV19 and TRBJ2-7, with D possibly being TRBD1 (6 bases). The read gets to within 3 residues of the CDR3 end, and the germline J gene fills in the rest. The CDR3 has 12 residues. Trimming stripped 6 bases from V and 6 bases from J, with 12 bases between. Germline CDR1 is LNHDA and CDR2 is SQIVND (reference sequence).